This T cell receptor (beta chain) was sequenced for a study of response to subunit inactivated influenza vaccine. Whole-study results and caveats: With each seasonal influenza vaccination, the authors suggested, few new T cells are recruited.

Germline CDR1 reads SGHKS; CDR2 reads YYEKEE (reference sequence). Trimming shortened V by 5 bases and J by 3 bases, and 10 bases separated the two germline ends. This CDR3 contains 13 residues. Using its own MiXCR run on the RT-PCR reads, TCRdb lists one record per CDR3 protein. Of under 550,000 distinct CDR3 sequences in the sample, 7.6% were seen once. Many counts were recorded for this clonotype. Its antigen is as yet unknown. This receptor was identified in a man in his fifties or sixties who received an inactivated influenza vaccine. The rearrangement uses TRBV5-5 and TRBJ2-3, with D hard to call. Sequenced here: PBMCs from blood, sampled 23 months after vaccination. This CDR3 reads CASSHPETDTQYF. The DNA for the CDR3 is TGTGCCAGCAGTCATCCCGAGACAGATACGCAGTATTTT.